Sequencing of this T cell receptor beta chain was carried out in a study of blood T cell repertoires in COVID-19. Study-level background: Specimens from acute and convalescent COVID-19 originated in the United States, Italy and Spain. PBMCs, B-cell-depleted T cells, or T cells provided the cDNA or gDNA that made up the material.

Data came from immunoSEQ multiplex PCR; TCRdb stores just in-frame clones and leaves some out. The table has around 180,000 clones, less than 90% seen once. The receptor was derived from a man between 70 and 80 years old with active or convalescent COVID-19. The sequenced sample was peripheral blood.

CDR3 region: CASSYFAQNSNQPQHF. The DNA for the CDR3 is TGTGCCAGCAGTTACTTCGCGCAAAATAGCAATCAGCCCCAGCATTTT. The chain links TRBV6-6 to TRBJ1-5; D gene uncertain. The CDR3 length is 16 residues. Trimming stripped 1 base from V and 0 bases from J, with 10 bases between. The germline gives CDR1 MNHNY, CDR2 SVGAGI (reference sequence).